These 14 T cell receptor beta chains came from one sample sequenced in a study of technical replicates of blood from a few donors. Produced via immunoSEQ multiplex PCR; TCRdb's table is partial and in-frame only. The sample comprises about 9,400 clones, 91% of which are singletons, and around 9.7% rests with the top ten. Sequencing input: PBMCs. Every receptor here comes from a human donor in good health.

V usage is TRBV27 and J usage is TRBJ1-1; possible D gene TRBD1, 6 bases. CDR1 is MNHEY and CDR2 is SMNVEV in the germline V gene (reference sequence). This CDR3 is built from 16 residues. The germline V and J ends were trimmed by 8 bases and 7 bases, with 26 bases remaining between them. CDR3 DNA: TGTGCCAGCGGGCCCTACGGGGGGCTTGGTAGGGGTGAAGCTTTCTTT. As protein: CASGPYGGLGRGEAFF.

The CDR3 loop is CASSLVWSSTDTQYF. For the CDR3, the DNA is TGTGCCAGCAGCTTAGTGTGGAGTAGTACAGATACGCAGTATTTT. The chain is built from TRBV7-2 and TRBJ2-3; D uncertain. Trimming took off 1 base at V and 3 bases at J, with 11 bases between the two ends. The CDR3 has 15 residues. CDR1 is SGHTA, CDR2 FQGNSA, per germline.

The genes are TRBV10-1 and TRBJ1-1, with D maybe TRBD1 (5 bases). V was clipped by 5 bases and J by 1 base, with 11 bases between them. The CDR3 consists of 14 residues. Germline lookup yields CDR1 WNHNN and CDR2 SYGVQD (reference sequence). The CDR3 spells CASSRDFSNTEAFF. CDR3 sequence (DNA): TGCGCCAGCAGTAGGGACTTTTCGAACACTGAAGCTTTCTTT.

A few counts support this clone. The chain has TRBV10-3 and TRBJ1-4; no reliable D call. V was shortened by 0 bases and J by 7 bases, with 6 bases between the two germline ends. Germline V lookup: CDR1 ENHRY, CDR2 SYGVKD. CDR3 size: 13 residues. The CDR3 loop reads CAISESSVEKLFF. The CDR3 DNA follows: TGTGCCATCAGTGAGTCTTCTGTTGAAAAACTGTTTTTT.

CDR3 residues: CASSNLGVENTEAFF. DNA of the CDR3: TGTGCCAGTAGTAACCTAGGAGTGGAGAACACTGAAGCTTTCTTT. The J gene is TRBJ1-1, the V gene TRBV19; D unresolved. Germline V lookup: CDR1 LNHDA, CDR2 SQIVND (reference sequence). The CDR3 is 15 amino acids. Trimming cost V 4 bases and J 1 base, with 13 bases left between them.

The chain carries TRBV29-1 and TRBJ2-7; 7 nucleotides align to TRBD1. CDR3 length: 13 amino acids. Germline V gene sequence: CDR1 SQVTM, CDR2 ANQGSEA. Trimming cost V 6 bases and J 2 bases; bases outside gene matches: 7. The CDR3: CSVVTGPAYEQYF. CDR3 DNA: TGCAGCGTCGTGACAGGGCCTGCCTACGAGCAGTACTTC.

The sample holds one count of this clone. The chain links TRBV13 to TRBJ2-7, with unresolved D. V was pared by 5 bases and J by 4 bases, with 21 bases between. The CDR3 spans 16 residues. Per germline, CDR1 PRHDT and CDR2 FYEKMQ (reference sequence). Here the CDR3 DNA reads TGTGCCAGCAGCACTCGTGCCAATACCTTCCTTTACGAGCAGTACTTC. Protein: CASSTRANTFLYEQYF. The variable domain in full, with the rest retrieved from reference TRBV13 and TRBJ2-7, is AAGVIQSPRHLIKEKRETATLKCYPIPRHDTVYWYQQGPGQDPQFLISFYEKMQSDKGSIPDRFSAQQFSDYHSELNMSSLELGDSALYFCASSTRANTFLYEQYFGPGTRLTVT.

J is TRBJ2-7 and V is TRBV6-4; the match to TRBD2 covers 12 bases. V shed 0 bases and J 5 bases; nucleotides not matched to a gene: 5. Germline V gene sequence: CDR1 MRHNA, CDR2 SNTAGT. The CDR3 loop spans 16 amino acids. CDR3 sequence: CASSDSSSGRVHEQYF. Written as DNA, the CDR3 is TGTGCCAGCAGTGACTCGTCTAGCGGGAGGGTCCACGAGCAGTACTTC.

This clone was recorded once. J is TRBJ2-7 and V is TRBV7-9, with 9 bases aligning to TRBD1. This CDR3 has 17 amino acids. The V segment lost 5 bases and the J segment 2 bases; nucleotides outside the gene matches: 13. CDR1 SEHNR and CDR2 FQNEAQ come from the germline V gene (reference sequence). CDR3 in DNA: TGTGCCAGCAGCCCGGGACAGGGACGGGCTATCACCTACGAGCAGTACTTC. This codes for CASSPGQGRAITYEQYF.

This clone has only one observation. The V and J genes are TRBV27 and TRBJ2-4; 7 bases line up with TRBD2. Trimming cost V 8 bases and J 3 bases; bases outside gene matches: 1. The CDR3 contains 12 residues. The germline CDR1 and CDR2 sequences are MNHEY and SMNVEV (reference sequence). CDR3 DNA sequence: TGTGCCAGCGCGGGGGACAAAAACATTCAGTACTTC. Its protein is CASAGDKNIQYF.

The rearrangement joins TRBV30 to TRBJ1-2; 8 bases match TRBD1. CDR3 length equals 11 residues. Germline CDR1 is GTSNPN and CDR2 is SVGIG (reference sequence). Trimming took 5 bases from V and 8 from J; bases not matched to a gene: 4. As DNA, the CDR3 is TGTGCCTGGGAGACAGGGGCGGGCTACACCTTC. Its translation is CAWETGAGYTF.

V is TRBV6-1 and J is TRBJ2-7; 7 bases map to TRBD1. The CDR3 contains 12 residues. After removal of 10 bases from V and 2 bases from J, the junction contained 5 bases not matched to a gene. The V gene's germline CDR1 is MNHNS and CDR2 SASEGT. This chain's CDR3 is CATRDSTYEQYF. DNA for the CDR3: TGTGCCACCCGGGACAGCACCTACGAGCAGTACTTC.

The V call is TRBV11-2, the J call TRBJ1-5; D is ambiguous. Germline V gene sequence: CDR1 SGHAT, CDR2 FQNNGV. Trimming took off 1 base at V and 7 bases at J, with 11 bases between the two ends. This CDR3 spans 14 amino acids. The CDR3 DNA reads TGTGCCAGCAGCTTAGGAGGGTACGGCCAGCCCCAGCATTTT. Its translation: CASSLGGYGQPQHF.

V and J are TRBV27 and TRBJ1-5, with D uncertain. CDR1 and CDR2 from the germline V gene are MNHEY and SMNVEV (reference sequence). CDR3 length: 14 amino acids. Trimming took off 3 bases at V and 0 bases at J, with 6 bases between the two ends. DNA of the CDR3: TGTGCCAGCAGTTTCCGGTATAGCAATCAGCCCCAGCATTTT. This encodes CASSFRYSNQPQHF.